A single T cell receptor beta chain is shown here with its context. Its antigen is unknown. An assay was performed, and its level was deep. Some 27,000 T cell genomes, or roughly 200 ng DNA, went into the sorted-subset replicate PCRs. Using immunoSEQ multiplex PCR, the repertoire was profiled, and TCRdb retains in-frame clones only, with some absent. The repertoire holds some 500,000 clones, with around 96% as singletons. Germline CDR1 and CDR2: SQVTM and ANQGSEA. The J segment lost 4 bases and the V segment lost 3 bases, leaving 7 bases of the junction unmatched. CDR3 size: 15 residues. The sample originates from a study of shared clonotypes between healthy human individuals. Study-level results: In contrast to clonotypes shared by all four donors, non-shared clonotypes had lower generation probabilities. Clonotypes that were shared across four donors made up around 5% of naive CD4 clonotypes.

The sequencing sample was made of naive CD4+ T cells sorted from blood. Subset meaning: CD45RA+ positively selected. The J gene is TRBJ2-1, the V gene TRBV29-1; TRBD1 matches at 9 bases. The clonotype originates from a woman in her twenties or thirties in good health. The CDR3 is CSVEYPGQGYNEQFF. The CDR3 DNA reads TGCAGCGTTGAGTATCCGGGACAGGGATACAATGAGCAGTTCTTC.